This record looks at one TCR beta chain sequence and its context. This sample was included in a study of early T cells in non-severe SARS-CoV-2 infection. Trimming removed 11 bases from V and 2 bases from J, with 13 bases in between. This CDR3 has 14 amino acids. CDR1 and CDR2 (germline): SNHLY, FYNNEI. Unique molecular identifiers were affixed to single, distinct cDNA molecules. TCRdb processed the 5' RACE reads anew with MiXCR; each CDR3 protein has one entry. In the table there are 70,000 or so distinct CDR3 sequences, less than 15% of which are singletons. The TCR originated in an adult who was a healthcare worker with PCR-confirmed SARS-CoV-2 infection or an uninfected control (not recorded which). J is TRBJ2-6 and V is TRBV2; tentative D call: TRBD1 (5 bases). What was sequenced was whole blood. CDR3 in amino acids: CAGYRSPGANVLTF. For the CDR3, the DNA is TGTGCCGGATACAGGAGCCCTGGGGCCAACGTCCTGACTTTC.